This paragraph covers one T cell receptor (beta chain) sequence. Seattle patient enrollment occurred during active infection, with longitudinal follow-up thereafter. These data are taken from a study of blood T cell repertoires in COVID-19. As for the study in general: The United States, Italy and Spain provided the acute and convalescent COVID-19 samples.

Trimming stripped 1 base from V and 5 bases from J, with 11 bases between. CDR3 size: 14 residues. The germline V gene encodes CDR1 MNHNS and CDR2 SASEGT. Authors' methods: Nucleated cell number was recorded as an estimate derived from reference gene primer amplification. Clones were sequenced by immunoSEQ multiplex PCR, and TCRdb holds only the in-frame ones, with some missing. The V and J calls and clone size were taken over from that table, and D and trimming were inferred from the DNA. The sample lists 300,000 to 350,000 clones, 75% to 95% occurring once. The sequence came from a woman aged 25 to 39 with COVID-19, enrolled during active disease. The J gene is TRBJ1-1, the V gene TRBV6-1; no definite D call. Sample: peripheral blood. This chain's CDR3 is CASSEGRPGTEAFF. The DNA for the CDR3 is TGTGCCAGCAGTGAAGGCCGCCCAGGTACTGAAGCTTTCTTT.